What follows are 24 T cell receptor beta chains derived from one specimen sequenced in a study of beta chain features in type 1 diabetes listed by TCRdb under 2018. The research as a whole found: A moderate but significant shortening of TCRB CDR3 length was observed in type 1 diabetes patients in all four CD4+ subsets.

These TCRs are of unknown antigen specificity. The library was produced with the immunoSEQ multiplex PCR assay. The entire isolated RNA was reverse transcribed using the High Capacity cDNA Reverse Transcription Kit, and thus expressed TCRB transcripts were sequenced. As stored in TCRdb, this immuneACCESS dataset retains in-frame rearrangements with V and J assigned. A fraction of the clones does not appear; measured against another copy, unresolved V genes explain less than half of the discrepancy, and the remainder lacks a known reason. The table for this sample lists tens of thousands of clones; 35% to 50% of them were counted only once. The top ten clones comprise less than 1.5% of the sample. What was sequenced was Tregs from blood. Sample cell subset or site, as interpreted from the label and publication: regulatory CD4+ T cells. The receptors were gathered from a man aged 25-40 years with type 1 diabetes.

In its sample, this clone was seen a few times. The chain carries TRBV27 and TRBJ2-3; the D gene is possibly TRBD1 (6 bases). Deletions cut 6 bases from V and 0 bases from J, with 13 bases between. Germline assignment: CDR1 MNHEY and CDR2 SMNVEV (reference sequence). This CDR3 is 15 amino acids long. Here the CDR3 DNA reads TGTGCCAGCAGAAGCCGGGACATTAGCACAGATACGCAGTATTTT. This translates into CASRSRDISTDTQYF.

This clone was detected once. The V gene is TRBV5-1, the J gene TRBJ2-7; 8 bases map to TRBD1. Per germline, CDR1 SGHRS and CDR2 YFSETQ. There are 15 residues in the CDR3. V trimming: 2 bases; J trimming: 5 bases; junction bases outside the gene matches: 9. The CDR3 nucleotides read TGCGCCAGCAGCTTATCAGGGGGCGGATTAAACGAGCAGTACTTC. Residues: CASSLSGGGLNEQYF.

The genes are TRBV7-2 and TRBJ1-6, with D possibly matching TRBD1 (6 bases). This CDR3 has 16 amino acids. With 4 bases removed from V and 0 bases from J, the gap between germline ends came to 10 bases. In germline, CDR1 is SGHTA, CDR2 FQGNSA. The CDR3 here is CASSSGQGSYNSPLHF. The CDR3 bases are TGTGCCAGCAGCTCGGGACAAGGCTCCTATAATTCACCCCTCCACTTT. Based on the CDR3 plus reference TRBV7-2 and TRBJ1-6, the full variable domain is GAGVSQSPSNKVTEKGKDVELRCDPISGHTALYWYRQSLGQGLEFLIYFQGNSAPDKSGLPSDRFSAERTGGSVSTLTIQRTQQEDSAVYLCASSSGQGSYNSPLHFGNGTRLTVT.

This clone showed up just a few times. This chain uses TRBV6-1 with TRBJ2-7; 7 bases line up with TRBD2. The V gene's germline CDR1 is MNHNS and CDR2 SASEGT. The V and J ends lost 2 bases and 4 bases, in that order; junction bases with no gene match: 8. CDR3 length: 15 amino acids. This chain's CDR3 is CASSEFVGRGYEQYF. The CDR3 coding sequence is TGTGCCAGCAGTGAATTTGTCGGGCGGGGGTACGAGCAGTACTTC.

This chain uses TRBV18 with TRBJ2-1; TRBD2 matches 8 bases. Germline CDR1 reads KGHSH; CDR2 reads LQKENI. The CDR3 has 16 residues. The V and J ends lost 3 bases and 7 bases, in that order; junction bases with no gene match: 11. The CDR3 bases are TGTGCCAGCTCACCCCCTGGGAGCGGGAGTAGGAATGAGCAGTTCTTC. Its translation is CASSPPGSGSRNEQFF.

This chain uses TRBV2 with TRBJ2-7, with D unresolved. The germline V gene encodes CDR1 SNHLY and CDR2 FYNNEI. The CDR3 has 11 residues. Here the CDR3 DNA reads TGTGCACAGCTCCGCCGCTACGAGCAGTACTTC. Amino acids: CAQLRRYEQYF.

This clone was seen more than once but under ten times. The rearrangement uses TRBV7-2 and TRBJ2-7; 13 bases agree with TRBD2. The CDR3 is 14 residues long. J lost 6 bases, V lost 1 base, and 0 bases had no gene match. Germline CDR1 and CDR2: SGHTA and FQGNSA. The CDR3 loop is CASSLGTSGSEQYF. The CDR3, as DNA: TGTGCCAGCAGCTTAGGGACTAGCGGGAGCGAGCAGTACTTC.

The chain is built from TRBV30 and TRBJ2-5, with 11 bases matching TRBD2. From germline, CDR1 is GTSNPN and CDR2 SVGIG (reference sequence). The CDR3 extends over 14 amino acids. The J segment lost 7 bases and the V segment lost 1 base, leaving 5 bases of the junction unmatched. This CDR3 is CAWSGGLAEGTQYF. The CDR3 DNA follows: TGTGCCTGGAGTGGGGGACTAGCGGAGGGGACCCAGTACTTC.

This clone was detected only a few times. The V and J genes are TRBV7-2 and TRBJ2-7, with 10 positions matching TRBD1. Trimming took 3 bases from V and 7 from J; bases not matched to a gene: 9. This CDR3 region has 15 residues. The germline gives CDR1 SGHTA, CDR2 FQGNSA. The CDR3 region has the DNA TGTGCCAGCAGCTTGCCGGGACAGGGGAATCGGGAGCAGTACTTC. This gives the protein CASSLPGQGNREQYF. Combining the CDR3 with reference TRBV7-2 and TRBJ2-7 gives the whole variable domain GAGVSQSPSNKVTEKGKDVELRCDPISGHTALYWYRQSLGQGLEFLIYFQGNSAPDKSGLPSDRFSAERTGGSVSTLTIQRTQQEDSAVYLCASSLPGQGNREQYFGPGTRLTVT.

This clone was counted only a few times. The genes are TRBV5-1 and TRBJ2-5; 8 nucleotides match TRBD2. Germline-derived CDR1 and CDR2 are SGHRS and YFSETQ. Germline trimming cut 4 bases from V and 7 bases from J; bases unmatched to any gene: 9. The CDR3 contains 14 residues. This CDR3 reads CASSMQRERGTQYF. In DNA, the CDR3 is TGCGCCAGCAGCATGCAGCGGGAGAGGGGGACCCAGTACTTC.

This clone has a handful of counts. The CDR3 protein is CASSYISGKRSEQYF. The CDR3 coding sequence is TGTGCCAGCAGTTACATAAGCGGGAAGCGAAGCGAGCAGTACTTC. This chain uses TRBV6-6 with TRBJ2-7; 7 nucleotides agree with TRBD2. Germline CDR1 reads MNHNY; CDR2 reads SVGAGI (reference sequence). Trimming at V came to 2 bases and at J to 6 bases, leaving 10 bases not matched to a gene. The CDR3 consists of 15 residues.

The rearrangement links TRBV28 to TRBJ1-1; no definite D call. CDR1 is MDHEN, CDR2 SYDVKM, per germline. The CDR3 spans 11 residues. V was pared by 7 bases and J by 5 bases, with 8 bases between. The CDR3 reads CASMRVTEAFF. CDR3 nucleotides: TGTGCCAGCATGAGGGTTACTGAAGCTTTCTTT.

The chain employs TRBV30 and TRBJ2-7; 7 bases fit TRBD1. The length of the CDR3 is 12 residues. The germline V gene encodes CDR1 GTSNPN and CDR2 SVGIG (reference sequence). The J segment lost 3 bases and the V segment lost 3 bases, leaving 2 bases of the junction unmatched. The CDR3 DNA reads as TGTGCCTGGAGACGGGACAGCTACGAGCAGTACTTC. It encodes CAWRRDSYEQYF.

DNA for the CDR3: TGCAGTGCTAGATCGTACAATGAGCAGTTCTTC. It yields the protein CSARSYNEQFF. The gene calls are TRBV20-1 and TRBJ2-1; D gene unclear. There are 11 residues in the CDR3. Trimming left V 2 bases short and J 4 bases short, with 3 bases between. In germline, CDR1 is DFQATT, CDR2 SNEGSKA (reference sequence).

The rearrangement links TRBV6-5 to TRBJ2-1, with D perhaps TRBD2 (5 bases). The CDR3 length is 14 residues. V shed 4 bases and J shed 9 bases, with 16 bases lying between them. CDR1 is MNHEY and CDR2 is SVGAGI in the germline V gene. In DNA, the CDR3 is TGTGCCAGCAGTTTAATCGCTAGCTCCAGTGAGCAGTTCTTC. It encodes CASSLIASSSEQFF.

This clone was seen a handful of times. The CDR3 protein is CASRPRTGVGEQYF. The CDR3 DNA is TGTGCCAGCAGACCGAGGACAGGGGTGGGCGAGCAGTACTTC. The chain combines TRBV27 with TRBJ2-7; 9 bases align to TRBD1. Looked up from germline, CDR1 is MNHEY and CDR2 is SMNVEV (reference sequence). This CDR3 has 14 residues. Trimming removed 6 bases from V and 6 bases from J; junction bases left unmatched: 9.

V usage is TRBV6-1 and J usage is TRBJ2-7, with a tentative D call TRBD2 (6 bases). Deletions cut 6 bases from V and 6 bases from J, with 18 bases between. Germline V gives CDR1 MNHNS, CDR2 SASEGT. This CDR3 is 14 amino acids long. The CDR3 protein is CASSGGGSRLEQYF. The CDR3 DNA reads TGTGCCAGCAGCGGGGGAGGTAGCAGACTCGAGCAGTACTTC.

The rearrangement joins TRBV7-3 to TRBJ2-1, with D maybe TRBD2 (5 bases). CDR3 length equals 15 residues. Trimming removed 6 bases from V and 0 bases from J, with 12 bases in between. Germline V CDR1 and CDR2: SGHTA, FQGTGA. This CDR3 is CASSSQRSSYNEQFF. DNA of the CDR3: TGTGCCAGCAGTTCGCAGCGGAGCTCCTACAATGAGCAGTTCTTC. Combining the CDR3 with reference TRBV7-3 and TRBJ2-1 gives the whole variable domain GAGVSQTPSNKVTEKGKYVELRCDPISGHTALYWYRQSLGQGPEFLIYFQGTGAADDSGLPNDRFFAVRPEGSVSTLKIQRTERGDSAVYLCASSSQRSSYNEQFFGPGTRLTVL.

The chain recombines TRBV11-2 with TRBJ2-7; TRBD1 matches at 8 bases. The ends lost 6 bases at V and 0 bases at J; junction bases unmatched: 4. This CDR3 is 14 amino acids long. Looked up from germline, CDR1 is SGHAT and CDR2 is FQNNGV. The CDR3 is CASSPGQDSYEQYF. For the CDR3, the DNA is TGTGCCAGCAGTCCGGGACAGGACTCCTACGAGCAGTACTTC. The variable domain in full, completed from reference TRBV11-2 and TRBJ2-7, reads EAGVAQSPRYKIIEKRQSVAFWCNPISGHATLYWYQQILGQGPKLLIQFQNNGVVDDSQLPKDRFSAERLKGVDSTLKIQPAKLEDSAVYLCASSPGQDSYEQYFGPGTRLTVT.

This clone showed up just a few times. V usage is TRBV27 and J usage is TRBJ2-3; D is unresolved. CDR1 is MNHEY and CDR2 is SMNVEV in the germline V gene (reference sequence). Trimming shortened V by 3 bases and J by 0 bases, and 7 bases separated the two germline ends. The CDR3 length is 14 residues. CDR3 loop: CASSLGVSTDTQYF. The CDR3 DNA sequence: TGTGCCAGCAGTTTGGGCGTCAGCACAGATACGCAGTATTTT.

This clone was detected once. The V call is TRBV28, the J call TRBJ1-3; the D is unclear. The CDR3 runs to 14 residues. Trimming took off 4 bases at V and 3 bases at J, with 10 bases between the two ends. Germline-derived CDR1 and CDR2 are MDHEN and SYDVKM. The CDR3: CASSSRNNGNTIYF. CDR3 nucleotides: TGTGCCAGCAGTTCCCGTAACAATGGAAACACCATATATTTT.

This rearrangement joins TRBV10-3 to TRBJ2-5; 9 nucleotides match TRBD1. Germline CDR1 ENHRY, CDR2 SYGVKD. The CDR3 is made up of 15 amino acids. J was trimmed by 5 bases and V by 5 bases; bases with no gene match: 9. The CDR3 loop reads CAISKPGTGKETQYF. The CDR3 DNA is TGTGCCATCAGTAAACCCGGGACAGGGAAGGAGACCCAGTACTTC.

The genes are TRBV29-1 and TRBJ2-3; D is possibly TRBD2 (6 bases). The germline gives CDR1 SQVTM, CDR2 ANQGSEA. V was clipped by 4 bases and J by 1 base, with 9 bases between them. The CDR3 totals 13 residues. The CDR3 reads CSVGASGTDTQYF. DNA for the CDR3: TGCAGCGTTGGGGCTAGCGGCACAGATACGCAGTATTTT.

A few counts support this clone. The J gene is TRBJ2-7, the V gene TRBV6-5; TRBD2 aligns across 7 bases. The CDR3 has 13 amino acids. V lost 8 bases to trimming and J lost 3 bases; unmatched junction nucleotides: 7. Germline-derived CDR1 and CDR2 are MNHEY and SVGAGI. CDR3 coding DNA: TGTGCCAGCGGGTCGCGGGAGCACTACGAGCAGTACTTC. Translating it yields CASGSREHYEQYF.